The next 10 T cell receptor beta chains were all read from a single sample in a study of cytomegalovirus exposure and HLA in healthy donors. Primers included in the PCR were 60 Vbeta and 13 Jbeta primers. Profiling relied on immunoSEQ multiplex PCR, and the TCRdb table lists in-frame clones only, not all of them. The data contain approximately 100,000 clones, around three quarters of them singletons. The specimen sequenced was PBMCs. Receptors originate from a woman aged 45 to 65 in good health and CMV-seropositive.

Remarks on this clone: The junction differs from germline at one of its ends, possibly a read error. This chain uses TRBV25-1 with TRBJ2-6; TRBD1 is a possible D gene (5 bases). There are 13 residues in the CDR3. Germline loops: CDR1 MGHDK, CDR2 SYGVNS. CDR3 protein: CASSLSGANGLTF. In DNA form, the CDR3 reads TGTGCCAGCAGCCTCTCTGGGGCCAACGGCCTGACTTTC.

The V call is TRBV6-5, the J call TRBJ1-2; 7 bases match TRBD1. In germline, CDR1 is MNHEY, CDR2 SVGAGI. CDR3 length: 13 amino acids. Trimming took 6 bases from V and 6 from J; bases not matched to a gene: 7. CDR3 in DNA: TGTGCCAGCAGACCAGGACAGGCGGATGGCTACACCTTC. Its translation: CASRPGQADGYTF.

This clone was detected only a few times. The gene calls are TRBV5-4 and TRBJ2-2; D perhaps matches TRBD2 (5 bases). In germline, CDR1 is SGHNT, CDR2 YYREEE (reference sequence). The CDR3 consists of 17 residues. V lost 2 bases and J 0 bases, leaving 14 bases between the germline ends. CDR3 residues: CASSLGGSPANTGELFF. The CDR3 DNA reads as TGTGCCAGCAGCTTAGGTGGGAGCCCCGCGAACACCGGGGAGCTGTTTTTT.

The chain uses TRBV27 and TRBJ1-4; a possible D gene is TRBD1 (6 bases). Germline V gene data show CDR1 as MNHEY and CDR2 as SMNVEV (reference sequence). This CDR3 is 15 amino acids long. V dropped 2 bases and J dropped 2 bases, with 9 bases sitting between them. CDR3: CASSLVQGTNEKLFF. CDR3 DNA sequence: TGTGCCAGCAGTTTAGTACAGGGCACTAATGAAAAACTGTTTTTT.

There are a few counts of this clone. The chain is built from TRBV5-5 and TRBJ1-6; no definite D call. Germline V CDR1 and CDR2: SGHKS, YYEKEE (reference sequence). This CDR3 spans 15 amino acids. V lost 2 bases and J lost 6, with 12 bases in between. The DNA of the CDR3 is TGTGCCAGCAGCTTTCCGGGTCTCCTTAATTCACCCCTCCACTTT. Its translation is CASSFPGLLNSPLHF.

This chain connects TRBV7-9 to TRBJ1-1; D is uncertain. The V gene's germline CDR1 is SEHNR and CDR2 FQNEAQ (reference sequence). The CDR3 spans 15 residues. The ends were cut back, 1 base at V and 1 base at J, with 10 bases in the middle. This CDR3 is CASSLGELGNTEAFF. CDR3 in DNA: TGTGCCAGCAGCTTAGGTGAACTAGGGAACACTGAAGCTTTCTTT.

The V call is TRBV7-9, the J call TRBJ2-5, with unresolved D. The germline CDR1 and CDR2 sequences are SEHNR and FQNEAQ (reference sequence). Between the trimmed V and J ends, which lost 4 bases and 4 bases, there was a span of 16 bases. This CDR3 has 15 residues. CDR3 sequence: CASSSISTVGETQYF. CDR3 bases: TGTGCCAGCAGCTCGATATCCACAGTAGGAGAGACCCAGTACTTC.

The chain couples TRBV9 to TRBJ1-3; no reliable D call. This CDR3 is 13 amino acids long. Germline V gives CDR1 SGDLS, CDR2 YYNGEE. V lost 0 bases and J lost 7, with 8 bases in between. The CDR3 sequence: CASSVGFGNTIYF. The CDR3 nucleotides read TGTGCCAGCAGCGTAGGGTTCGGGAACACCATATATTTT.

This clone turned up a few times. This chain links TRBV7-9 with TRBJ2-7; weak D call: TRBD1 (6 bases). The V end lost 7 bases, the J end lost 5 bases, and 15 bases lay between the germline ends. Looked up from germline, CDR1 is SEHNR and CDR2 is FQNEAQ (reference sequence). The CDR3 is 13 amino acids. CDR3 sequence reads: CASIRPGTNEQYF. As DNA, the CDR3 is TGTGCCAGCATTCGACCCGGGACAAACGAGCAGTACTTC. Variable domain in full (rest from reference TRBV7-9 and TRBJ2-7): DTGVSQNPRHKITKRGQNVTFRCDPISEHNRLYWYRQTLGQGPEFLTYFQNEAQLEKSRLLSDRFSAERPKGSFSTLEIQRTEQGDSAMYLCASIRPGTNEQYFGPGTRLTVT.

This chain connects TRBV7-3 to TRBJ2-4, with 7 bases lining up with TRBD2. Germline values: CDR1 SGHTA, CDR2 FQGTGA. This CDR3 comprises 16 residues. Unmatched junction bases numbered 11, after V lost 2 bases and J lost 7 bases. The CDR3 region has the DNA TGTGCCAGCAGCTTAGGGGGGGGGACCTTAGGGAACATTCAGTACTTC. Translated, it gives CASSLGGGTLGNIQYF.